This T cell receptor beta chain emerged from a study of breast tumors, draining lymph nodes, adjacent tissues. Study-level results: Compared with basal-like, luminal-like tumors shared significantly more repertoire with nontumor tissue. Tumor repertoires ranked between lymph nodes and nontumor tissue in diversity, with V and J gene preferences. The lymph node origin of tumor T cells was framed as consistent with a hypothesis, not demonstrated. Findings are consistent with lymph node origin and intratumoral expansion of most tumor T cells.

Using its own MiXCR run on the multiplex PCR reads, TCRdb lists one record per CDR3 protein. The sample contains nearly 110,000 distinct CDR3 sequences, about 29% of which appear only once. The length of the CDR3 is 17 residues. The V gene lost 2 bases and the J gene lost 2 bases, with 17 bases spanning the gap. Looked up from germline, CDR1 is SGHAT and CDR2 is FQNNGV. The lymph nodes were axillary draining lymph nodes from breast cancer patients. This clonotype is termed medium-sized. Its antigen is currently unknown. The chain has TRBV11-2 and TRBJ2-3; the D is unclear. The sequenced sample was axillary lymph node tissue. This sequence originates from a female donor with breast cancer. Some clones in this sample may be carry-over from other donors' samples. In DNA form, the CDR3 reads TGTGCCAGCAGCTTAACTCCCGGAGCGATAGACACAGATACGCAGTATTTT. This gives the protein CASSLTPGAIDTDTQYF. Variable domain in full (rest from reference TRBV11-2 and TRBJ2-3): EAGVAQSPRYKIIEKRQSVAFWCNPISGHATLYWYQQILGQGPKLLIQFQNNGVVDDSQLPKDRFSAERLKGVDSTLKIQPAKLEDSAVYLCASSLTPGAIDTDTQYFGPGTRLTVL.